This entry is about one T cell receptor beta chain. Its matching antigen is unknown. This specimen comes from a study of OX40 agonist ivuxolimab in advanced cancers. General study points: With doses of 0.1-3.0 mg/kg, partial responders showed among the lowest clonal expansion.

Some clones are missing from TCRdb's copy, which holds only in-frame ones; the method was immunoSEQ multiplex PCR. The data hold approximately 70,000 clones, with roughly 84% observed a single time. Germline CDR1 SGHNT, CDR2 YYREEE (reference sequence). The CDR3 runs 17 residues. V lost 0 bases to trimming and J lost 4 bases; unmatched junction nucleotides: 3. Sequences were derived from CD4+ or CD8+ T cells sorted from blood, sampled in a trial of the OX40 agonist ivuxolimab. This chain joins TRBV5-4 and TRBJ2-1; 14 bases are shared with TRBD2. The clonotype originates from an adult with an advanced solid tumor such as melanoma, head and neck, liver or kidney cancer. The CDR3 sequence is CASSLGTSGGLYNEQFF. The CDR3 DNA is TGTGCCAGCAGCTTGGGGACTAGCGGGGGGCTATACAATGAGCAGTTCTTC.